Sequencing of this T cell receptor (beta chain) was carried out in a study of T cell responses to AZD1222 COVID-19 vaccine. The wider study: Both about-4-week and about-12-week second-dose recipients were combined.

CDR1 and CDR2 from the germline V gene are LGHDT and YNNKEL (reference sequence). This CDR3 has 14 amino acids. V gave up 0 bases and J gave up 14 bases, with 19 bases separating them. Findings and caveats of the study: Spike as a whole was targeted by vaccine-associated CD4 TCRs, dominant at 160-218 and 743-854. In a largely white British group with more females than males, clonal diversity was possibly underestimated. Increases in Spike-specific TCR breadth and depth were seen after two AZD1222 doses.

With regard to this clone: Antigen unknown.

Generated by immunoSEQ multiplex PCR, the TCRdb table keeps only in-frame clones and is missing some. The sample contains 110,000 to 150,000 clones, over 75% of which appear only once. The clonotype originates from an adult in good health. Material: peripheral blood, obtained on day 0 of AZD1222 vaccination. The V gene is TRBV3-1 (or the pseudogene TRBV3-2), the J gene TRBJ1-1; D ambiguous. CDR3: CASSQDSGRSNSFF. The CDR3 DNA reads TGTGCCAGCAGCCAAGATTCTGGCAGATCGAACTCGTTCTTT.